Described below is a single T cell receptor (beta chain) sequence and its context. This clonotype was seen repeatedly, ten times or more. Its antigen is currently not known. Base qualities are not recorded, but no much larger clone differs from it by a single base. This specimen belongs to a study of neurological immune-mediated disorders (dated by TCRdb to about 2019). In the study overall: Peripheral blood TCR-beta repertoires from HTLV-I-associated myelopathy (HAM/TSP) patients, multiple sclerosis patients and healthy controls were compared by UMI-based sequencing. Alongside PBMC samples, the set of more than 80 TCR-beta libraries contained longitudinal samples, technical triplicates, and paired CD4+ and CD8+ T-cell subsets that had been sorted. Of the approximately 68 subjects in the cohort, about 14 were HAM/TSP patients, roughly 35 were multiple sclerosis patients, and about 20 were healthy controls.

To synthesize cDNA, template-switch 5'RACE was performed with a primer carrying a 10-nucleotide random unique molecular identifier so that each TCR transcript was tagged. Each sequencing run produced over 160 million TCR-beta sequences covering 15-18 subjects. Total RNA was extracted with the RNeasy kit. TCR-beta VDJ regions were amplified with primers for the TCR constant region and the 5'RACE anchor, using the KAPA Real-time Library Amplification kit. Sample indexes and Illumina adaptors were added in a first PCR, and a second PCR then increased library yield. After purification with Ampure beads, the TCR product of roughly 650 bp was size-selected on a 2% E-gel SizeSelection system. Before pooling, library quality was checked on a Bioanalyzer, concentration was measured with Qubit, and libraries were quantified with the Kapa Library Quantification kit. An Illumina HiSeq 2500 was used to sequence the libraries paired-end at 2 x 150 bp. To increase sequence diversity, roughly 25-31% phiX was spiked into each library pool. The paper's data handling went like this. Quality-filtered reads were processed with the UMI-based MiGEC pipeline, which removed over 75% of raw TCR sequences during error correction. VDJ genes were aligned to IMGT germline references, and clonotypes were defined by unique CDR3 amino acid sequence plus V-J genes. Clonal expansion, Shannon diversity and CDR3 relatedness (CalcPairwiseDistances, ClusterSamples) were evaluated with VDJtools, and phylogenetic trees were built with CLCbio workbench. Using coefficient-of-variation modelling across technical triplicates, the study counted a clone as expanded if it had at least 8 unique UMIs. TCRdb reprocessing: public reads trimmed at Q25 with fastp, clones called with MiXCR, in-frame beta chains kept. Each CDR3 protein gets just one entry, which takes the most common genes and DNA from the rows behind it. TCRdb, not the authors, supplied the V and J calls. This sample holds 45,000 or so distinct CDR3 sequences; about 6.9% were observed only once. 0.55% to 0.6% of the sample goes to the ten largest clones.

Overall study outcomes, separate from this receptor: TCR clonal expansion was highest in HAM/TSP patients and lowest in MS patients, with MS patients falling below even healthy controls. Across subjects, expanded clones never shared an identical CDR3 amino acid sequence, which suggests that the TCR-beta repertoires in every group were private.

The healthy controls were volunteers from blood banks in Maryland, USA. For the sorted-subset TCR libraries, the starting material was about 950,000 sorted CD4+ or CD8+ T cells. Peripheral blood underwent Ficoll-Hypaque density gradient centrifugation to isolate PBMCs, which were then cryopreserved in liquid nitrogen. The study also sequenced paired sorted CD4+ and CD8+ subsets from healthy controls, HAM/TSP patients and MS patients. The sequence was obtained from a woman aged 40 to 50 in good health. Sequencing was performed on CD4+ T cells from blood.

The CDR3 corresponds to CATSRERSRGVETQYF. DNA sequence: TGTGCCACCAGCAGAGAAAGATCAAGGGGGGTGGAGACCCAGTACTTC. The rearrangement joined TRBV15 to TRBJ2-5; the D gene cannot be resolved beyond TRBD1 or TRBD2, each matching 6 bases. CDR1 and CDR2 (LNHNV, YYDKDF) derive from the germline V gene (reference sequence). Relative to germline, V is 0 bases shorter and J is 5 bases shorter, with 16 bases between their ends. Spanning cysteine to phenylalanine, the CDR3 consists of 16 amino acids. CDR3 DNA only is kept here, 48 bases in frame from base 1.